This TCR beta chain was identified during a study of T-cell memory formation after mild COVID-19. As for the study in general: Clusters were largely donor specific.

The V end was cut by 5 bases, the J end by 13 bases, with 29 bases between. The CDR3 has 16 amino acids. Looked up from germline, CDR1 is SGHNT and CDR2 is YYREEE (reference sequence). Findings of the study overall: That cross-reactive memory joined was suggested by some responding clones appearing in pre-infection memory. There was a balanced CD4/CD8 profile in clones contracting day 15 to 85, and later expanders leaned CD4+.

From 5'RACE with constant-segment primers came TCR alpha and TCR beta cDNA libraries that carried sample barcodes and UMIs. TCRdb reprocessed the 5' RACE reads via MiXCR and lists one record per CDR3 protein. The sample yields around 300,000 distinct CDR3 sequences, roughly 13% seen once. Regarding this clonotype: Its antigen is still unknown.

V gene TRBV5-4 combines with J gene TRBJ2-3; D might be TRBD2 (7 bases). The receptor was isolated from a man younger than 35 who had mild COVID-19 (a few samples of this study predate the infection). Cell type and time point are not known. Sequencing was done on a sample of PBMCs or a T cell subset sorted from them (not recorded which). The CDR3 DNA reads TGTGCCAGCAGTAGACAAGCGGGGACACACCACCCGGGGAAGTATTTT. Translation gives CASSRQAGTHHPGKYF. Supplemented by reference TRBV5-4 and TRBJ2-3, the full variable domain reads ETGVTQSPTHLIKTRGQQVTLRCSSQSGHNTVSWYQQALGQGPQFIFQYYREEENGRGNFPPRFSGLQFPNYSSELNVNALELDDSALYLCASSRQAGTHHPGKYFGPGTRLTVL.